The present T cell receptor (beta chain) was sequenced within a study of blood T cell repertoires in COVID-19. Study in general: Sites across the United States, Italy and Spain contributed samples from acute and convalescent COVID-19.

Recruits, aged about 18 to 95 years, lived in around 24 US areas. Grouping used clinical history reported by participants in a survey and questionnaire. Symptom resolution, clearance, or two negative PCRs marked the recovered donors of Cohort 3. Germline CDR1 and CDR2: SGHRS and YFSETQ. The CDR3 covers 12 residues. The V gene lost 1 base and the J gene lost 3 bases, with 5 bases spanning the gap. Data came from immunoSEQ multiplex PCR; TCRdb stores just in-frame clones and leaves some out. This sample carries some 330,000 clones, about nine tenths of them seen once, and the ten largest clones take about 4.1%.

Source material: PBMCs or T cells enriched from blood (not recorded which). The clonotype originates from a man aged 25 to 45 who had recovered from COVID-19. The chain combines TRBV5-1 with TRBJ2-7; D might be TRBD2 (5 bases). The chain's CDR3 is CASSLSGYEQYF. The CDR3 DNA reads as TGCGCCAGCAGCTTGAGCGGCTACGAGCAGTACTTC.